This T cell receptor beta chain was recovered during a study of blood T cell repertoires in COVID-19. In the original processing: Reference gene primer amplification gave nucleated cell count estimates. TCRdb keeps only in-frame clones here, not all; method: immunoSEQ multiplex PCR. V and J calls and clone size come straight from that table; D and trimming were deduced from the DNA. Of about 280,000 clones in the sample, 80% to 90% were seen once. Sequenced sample: peripheral blood. The sequence derives from a woman aged 50 to 60 who had recovered from COVID-19.

The CDR3 DNA follows: TGTGCCAGCAGCCAAGATAGTCTCCAGACTTACTATGGCTACACCTTC. Protein sequence: CASSQDSLQTYYGYTF. This chain joins TRBV4-2 and TRBJ1-2; D is unclear. The germline gives CDR1 LGHNA, CDR2 YNFKEQ. This CDR3 has 16 residues. Trimming shortened V by 0 bases and J by 3 bases, and 14 bases separated the two germline ends.